This T cell receptor beta chain was obtained from a study of blood T cells in healthy people across ages. Study-wide points: Long-lived and aged donors differed, with more naive CD4+ cells and higher diversity in the long-lived.

In this sample, this clonotype turned up a few times. Antigen: not known. A sample-barcoded 5' primer and a J-beta primer mix were used in a second PCR of roughly 6 to 11 cycles. TCRdb processed the 5' RACE reads anew with MiXCR; each CDR3 protein has one entry. The table lists 1.5 million to 2 million distinct CDR3 sequences, 28% of them singletons. Sample: blood. The TCR originated in a woman in her 30s in good health.

CDR3 DNA sequence: TGCGCCAGCACGATTGGGAGCGCGGTCAAGACCCAGTACTTC. Its protein product is CASTIGSAVKTQYF. The V gene is TRBV5-1, the J gene TRBJ2-5; tentative D call: TRBD2 (5 bases). The germline CDR1 and CDR2 sequences are SGHRS and YFSETQ. The CDR3 extends over 14 amino acids. Trimming pared 6 bases from V and 6 bases from J, leaving 18 bases between.